This TCR beta chain was profiled in a study of T cell changes during pregnancy in multiple sclerosis. Some clones are missing from TCRdb's copy, which holds only in-frame ones; the method was immunoSEQ multiplex PCR. Of tens of thousands of clones listed, 90% to 95% were seen once; the top ten hold 1.1%. V lost 1 base to trimming and J lost 1 base, with 4 bases between them. The CDR3 contains 13 residues. Germline CDR1 reads LGHNA; CDR2 reads YNFKEQ. Source: peripheral blood, taken in the second trimester of pregnancy. V and J are TRBV4-2 and TRBJ1-1; D uncertain. This receptor was taken from a female donor with multiple sclerosis, enrolled in a pregnancy study. The CDR3 DNA is TGTGCCAGCAGCCAAGCTCGGAACACTGAAGCTTTCTTT. This translates into CASSQARNTEAFF.